This TCR beta chain came from a study of T-cell reconstitution after alpha-beta-depleted transplantation in children. This clonotype was counted only a few times. The authors prepared the TCRbeta library with unique molecular identifiers. TCRdb itself ran the PCR reads through MiXCR, one entry per CDR3 protein. The sample holds 600,000 to 700,000 distinct CDR3 sequences, about 15% seen once. In germline, CDR1 is SEHNR, CDR2 FQNEAQ (reference sequence). The V gene end was trimmed by 7 bases and the J gene end by 0 bases; junction bases not matched to a gene: 3. The CDR3 length is 13 residues. Source: PBMCs from the stem cell graft donor, taken from the stem cell graft. V gene TRBV7-9 combines with J gene TRBJ2-7; TRBD1 matches 7 bases. The TCR sequence derives from a human donor who donated a stem cell graft to a child with acute myeloid leukemia. The CDR3 DNA reads as TGTGCCAGCAAGGGGGCAGGCTCCTACGAGCAGTACTTC. It is translated as CASKGAGSYEQYF.